This is a list of T cell receptor beta chains from one sample in a study of T cell changes during pregnancy in multiple sclerosis. The table came from immunoSEQ multiplex PCR; TCRdb's copy has only in-frame clones and leaves some out. The table shows 75,000 to 95,000 clones, with more than 70% occurring only once. The input for sequencing was peripheral blood, taken in the first trimester of pregnancy. The receptors were gathered from a female donor in good health, enrolled as a control in a pregnancy study. Each CDR3 is given with its conserved first and last residue. A D gene is named only where the DNA matches it firmly.

V	D	J	CDR3
TRBV19	-	TRBJ1-5	CASSTWGQVGGNQPQHF
TRBV5-6	TRBD1	TRBJ1-2	CASSYRDRGLWEYTF
TRBV27	-	TRBJ1-6	CASSLEGYNSPLHF
TRBV6-6	TRBD2	TRBJ2-3	CASSYWRGGTDTQYF
TRBV6-5	-	TRBJ2-7	CASKLGGSYEQYF
TRBV27	TRBD2	TRBJ2-3	CASSLGSGDTQYF
TRBV7-9	-	TRBJ2-1	CASSAEASDYNEQFF
TRBV7-9	-	TRBJ2-3	CASSLEGRGGIDTQYF
TRBV5-5	TRBD2	TRBJ2-7	CASSLKSGLAGSYSYEQYF
TRBV7-2	TRBD1	TRBJ1-2	CASSSTGLGYGYTF
TRBV6-5	-	TRBJ1-5	CASSYGSGAQPQHF
TRBV7-9	-	TRBJ1-2	CASSLAGGYGYTF
TRBV18	TRBD1	TRBJ2-1	CASSLEGGTGYNEQFF
TRBV6-1	TRBD1	TRBJ1-1	CASSSAGGITEAFF
TRBV4-1	TRBD2	TRBJ2-3	CASSQDLRLAGFSTDTQYF
TRBV14	TRBD2	TRBJ2-3	CASSPAGATDTQYF
TRBV18	TRBD1	TRBJ2-7	CASSPAGTGAYEQYF